This T cell receptor (beta chain) emerged from a study of blood T cells in healthy people across ages. The study, taken as a whole, reports: Estimates of diversity drawn from one million T cells were considered underestimates. Naive CD4+ cells and diversity were both higher in long-lived donors than in aged donors.

Researchers isolated at least 6 million PBMCs per sample. Germline V CDR1 and CDR2: MNHEY, SVGAGI. This CDR3 spans 15 amino acids. V gave up 8 bases and J gave up 1 base, with 17 bases separating them. Note on this clonotype: Antigen: not known.

A sample-barcoded 5' primer and a J-beta primer mix were used in a second PCR of roughly 6 to 11 cycles. Each cDNA molecule, via a template-switch adaptor with 12 random nucleotides, was tagged. MiXCR, applied by TCRdb to the 5' RACE reads, yields one record per CDR3 protein. The sample consists of hundreds of thousands of distinct CDR3 sequences, under 50% of them appearing once. The TCR sequence derives from a man aged 25 to 45 in good health. The gene calls are TRBV6-5 and TRBJ1-2; a weak D match, TRBD1 (5 bases). Source material: blood. The CDR3 here is CASRWRGGVNYGYTF. DNA for the CDR3: TGTGCCAGCCGGTGGCGCGGGGGAGTTAACTATGGCTACACCTTC.